These T cell receptor beta chains were read from a single sample in a study of human T cells and chemical hapten exposure. TCRdb processed the RACE reads anew with MiXCR; each CDR3 protein has one entry. Of approximately 97,000 distinct CDR3 sequences listed, approximately 9% are singletons. Sequences were obtained from whole blood. The receptors shown here come from a female donor in good health. Some clones in this sample may be carry-over from other donors' samples. Each CDR3 is given with its conserved first and last residue. Each record gives: J gene, V gene, clone size, D gene, CDR3 DNA, CDR3 protein. D genes are given only for firm matches. Clone size is stated in some rows and not others, as once, few, many or a class when expanded.

TRBJ2-2	TRBV2	.	TRBD2	TGTGCCAGCAAAGCGGGAGAGGTCACCGGGGAGCTGTTTTTT	CASKAGEVTGELFF
TRBJ2-1	TRBV20-1	.	TRBD2	TGCAGTGCTGAACGGACTAGCGGGGCTCCATACCAGCAGTTCTTC	CSAERTSGAPYQQFF
TRBJ2-1	TRBV6-1	many	.	TGTGCCAGCATTACGAGGGCCCGGAACAATGAGCAGTTCTTC	CASITRARNNEQFF
TRBJ2-3	TRBV20-1	few	.	TGCAGTGCTAACCCACTAGTTGGTAGCACAGATACGCAGTATTTT	CSANPLVGSTDTQYF
TRBJ2-7	TRBV28	.	TRBD2	TGTGTCACTCTACCTAGCGGGAGCTACGAGCAGTACTTC	CVTLPSGSYEQYF
TRBJ2-7	TRBV9	few	TRBD2	TGTGCCAGCAGCCGTGGGACTATCAACGAGCAGTACTTC	CASSRGTINEQYF
TRBJ1-1	TRBV14	many	.	TGTGCCAGCAGCCAAGAAAGACAGACGGTGAACACTGAAGCTTTCTTT	CASSQERQTVNTEAFF
TRBJ1-1	TRBV7-9	few	.	TGTGCCAGCAGCCAAAGGCAGGGATCTGGTGAAGCTTTCTTT	CASSQRQGSGEAFF
TRBJ2-2	TRBV6-6	many	.	TGTGCCAGCAGCCGACGAGAATTTGGGGAGCTGTTTTTT	CASSRREFGELFF
TRBJ2-4	TRBV29-1	few	.	TGCAGCGTTGCAGAGTGGGGGAACAACATTCAGTACTTC	CSVAEWGNNIQYF
TRBJ1-4	TRBV15	few	.	TGTGCCACCAGTAAGGGTAATGAAAAACTGTTTTTT	CATSKGNEKLFF
TRBJ2-3	TRBV21-1	many	.	TGTGCCAGCCGATTGTGGGCGGGACGGGCAACAGATACGCAGTATTTT	CASRLWAGRATDTQYF
TRBJ2-1	TRBV12-3/TRBV12-4	few	.	TGTGCCAGCAGTTTTTCTTTCGGTGAGCAGTTCTTC	CASSFSFGEQFF
TRBJ2-1	TRBV11-3	many	TRBD2	TGTGCCAGCAGCTTAGTGACTAGCGGGAGCAATGAGCAGTTCTTC	CASSLVTSGSNEQFF
TRBJ2-1	TRBV10-3	.	.	TGTGCCATCAGTGAGTCGACGGGCCGGGGTGAGCAGTTCTTC	CAISESTGRGEQFF
TRBJ2-3	TRBV5-1	many	TRBD2	TGCGCCAGCAGCGGGGAGGGTCTGGATACGCAGTATTTT	CASSGEGLDTQYF
TRBJ2-3	TRBV9	.	TRBD2	TGTGCCAGCAGCGTCGCTAGCGGGAGGAAGGAAGATACGCAGTATTTT	CASSVASGRKEDTQYF
TRBJ2-1	TRBV29-1	few	TRBD2	TGCAGCGTTGAAAAACAGCGGGACGGTAATGAGCAGTTCTTC	CSVEKQRDGNEQFF
TRBJ1-2	TRBV29-1	many	TRBD1	TGCAGCGTTGCGGGAACAGGGGACGACTATGGCTACACCTTC	CSVAGTGDDYGYTF
TRBJ2-3	TRBV20-1	many	TRBD1	TGCAGTGCTAGCGATTTGGGACAGGGGCTTGGAGATACGCAGTATTTT	CSASDLGQGLGDTQYF
TRBJ1-2	TRBV6-2/TRBV6-3	many	.	TGTGCCAGCAGAGTGGCGCTAGCTAACTATGGCTACACCTTC	CASRVALANYGYTF
TRBJ2-1	TRBV3-1	many	.	TGTGCCAGCAGCCTGACGACAGGACCATACAATGAGCAGTTCTTC	CASSLTTGPYNEQFF
TRBJ2-3	TRBV10-2	few	.	TGCGCCAGCAGCCCCGGAGGGTCCGCAGATGCGCAGTATTTT	CASSPGGSADAQYF
TRBJ2-1	TRBV27	.	TRBD2	TGTGCCAGCAGTTTAGGTTGGCTAGCGGGAGGTGAGCAGTTCTTC	CASSLGWLAGGEQFF
TRBJ2-5	TRBV27	few	.	TGTGCCAGCAGTTCCTATTACCAAGAGACCCAGTACTTC	CASSSYYQETQYF
TRBJ2-3	TRBV10-3	many	.	TGTGCCATCAGTGAGTCGGGCTATACGCAGTATTTT	CAISESGYTQYF
TRBJ1-3	TRBV5-6	.	.	TGTGCCAGCAGCTTGAGCGGGAGCACCATATATTTT	CASSLSGSTIYF
TRBJ2-7	TRBV7-2	.	TRBD2	TGTGCCAGCAGCTTATCCACTAGCGGGAGTACCGAGCAGTACTTC	CASSLSTSGSTEQYF
TRBJ1-5	TRBV20-1	many	.	TGCAGTGCTAGCCCGACAAGCTATCAGCCCCAGCATTTT	CSASPTSYQPQHF
TRBJ2-6	TRBV4-3	many	.	TGCGCCAGCAGCCAAGATGAGGGGACCGGGGCCAACGTCCTGACTTTC	CASSQDEGTGANVLTF
TRBJ2-5	TRBV2	few	TRBD2	TGTGCCAGCAGAGATTCCGGGACTAGCGGGTTACAAGAGACCCAGTACTTC	CASRDSGTSGLQETQYF
TRBJ1-1	TRBV5-4	many	.	TGTGCCAGCAGCTTGACCCAGGCGCTGAACACTGAAGCTTTCTTT	CASSLTQALNTEAFF
TRBJ2-3	TRBV25-1	.	.	TGTGCCAGCAGTGAATTCCCCCTCACAGATACGCAGTATTTT	CASSEFPLTDTQYF
TRBJ2-1	TRBV9	few	.	TGTGCCAGCAGCGCTTCTGGATCTGCAAACAATGAGCAGTTCTTC	CASSASGSANNEQFF
TRBJ2-7	TRBV19	.	TRBD2	TGTGCCAGTAGTATAGCTAGCGGGAGCTACGAGCAGTACTTC	CASSIASGSYEQYF
TRBJ1-3	TRBV5-1	few	.	TGCGCCAGCAGCTTGCAGGGAAGCGACACCATATATTTT	CASSLQGSDTIYF
TRBJ1-1	TRBV11-2	many	.	TGTGCCAGCAGCCCGACACTGAACACTGAAGCTTTCTTT	CASSPTLNTEAFF
TRBJ2-7	TRBV9	many	TRBD1	TGTGCCAGCAGCGTAGGACAGGGGATGTTTAACGAGCAGTACTTC	CASSVGQGMFNEQYF
TRBJ1-1	TRBV19	.	TRBD1	TGTGCCAGTAGTCGGACAGGGTCTCTCAACACTGAAGCTTTCTTT	CASSRTGSLNTEAFF
TRBJ2-7	TRBV11-2	many	.	TGTGCCAGCAGCCATGACTTCAAGTGGTACGAGCAGTACTTC	CASSHDFKWYEQYF
TRBJ1-1	TRBV27	many	TRBD1	TGTGCCAGCAGGACAGGGGGGACTGAAGCTTTCTTT	CASRTGGTEAFF
TRBJ1-3	TRBV7-8	many	.	TGTGCCAGCAGCCTCGGTTCTGGAAACACCATATATTTT	CASSLGSGNTIYF
TRBJ2-1	TRBV29-1	.	TRBD1	TGCAGCGTGCGGGCCCGGGACAGGGGGCGAAATGAGCAGTTCTTC	CSVRARDRGRNEQFF
TRBJ2-4	TRBV21-1	many	.	TGTGCCAGCAGCACCCCCTGGCTAGCGGGAGGGCCCTACAAAAACATTCAGTACTTC	CASSTPWLAGGPYKNIQYF
TRBJ2-4	TRBV11-2	few	TRBD2	TGTGCCAGCAGCTTAGATATAGTTTGGGAGGGTGCCAAAAACATTCAGTACTTC	CASSLDIVWEGAKNIQYF
TRBJ2-1	TRBV7-9	many	TRBD2	TGTGCCAGCAGCCAGGGACTAGCTTACAATGAGCAGTTCTTC	CASSQGLAYNEQFF
TRBJ1-1	TRBV7-9	many	.	TGTGCCAGCAGCACTGGACAGCCGCACACTGAAGCTTTCTTT	CASSTGQPHTEAFF
TRBJ2-6	TRBV24-1	few	.	TGTGCCACCAGTGAGGGGACCTTCTCGGGGGCCAACGTCCTGACTTTC	CATSEGTFSGANVLTF
TRBJ2-6	TRBV7-9	few	.	TGTGCCAGCAGCCTAGGACGGGGGACCCCACTCTCTGGGGCCAACGTCCTGACTTTC	CASSLGRGTPLSGANVLTF
TRBJ2-2	TRBV4-1	few	TRBD2	TGCGCCAGCAGCCAACCTCTGCGGGGGACCGGGGAGCTGTTTTTT	CASSQPLRGTGELFF
TRBJ2-5	TRBV7-8	many	.	TGTGCCAGCAGCTTAGAAGCGTGGGAGACCCAGTACTTC	CASSLEAWETQYF
TRBJ2-7	TRBV27	few	TRBD2	TGTGCCAGCAGCCCACTAGCGGGAGGGTACGAGCAGTACTTC	CASSPLAGGYEQYF
TRBJ1-1	TRBV5-6	few	.	TGTGCCAGCAGCCCAAGTGGGGACCAGAACACTGAAGCTTTCTTT	CASSPSGDQNTEAFF